The T cell receptor beta chain under discussion was sequenced for a study of blood T cells in healthy people across ages. Study as a whole: Template switching retrieved approximately one barcoded beta molecule for each two T cells.

Isolating PBMCs gave at least 6.5 million of these cells per sample. Broader study findings: Because sorting was not performed, PBMCs prevented conclusive naive versus antigen-experienced comparison.

Sample-barcoded 5' priming and a J-beta primer mix drove a second PCR of 7 to 11 cycles. TCRdb independently ran MiXCR on the 5' RACE reads; one entry per CDR3 protein. Among some 1.5 million distinct CDR3 sequences listed, roughly 28% were seen once. In its sample, this clonotype was seen many times. Its matching antigen is unknown. J gave up 2 bases and V 3 bases, and 7 bases lay outside the gene matches. The CDR3 runs to 17 residues. CDR1 is SGHTA, CDR2 FQGNSA, per germline. This receptor was taken from a woman aged 25 to 39 in good health. V and J are TRBV7-2 and TRBJ2-1, with 10 nucleotides matching TRBD2. The specimen sequenced was blood. In nucleotides, the CDR3 is TGTGCCAGCAGCTTGGTGGGTAGCGGGGGGACCTACAATGAGCAGTTCTTC. Protein: CASSLVGSGGTYNEQFF.